These 28 T cell receptor beta chains came from one sample sequenced in a study of CD8 T cells in ankylosing spondylitis. MiXCR was run by TCRdb on the 5' RACE reads, yielding one entry per CDR3 protein. This sample yields just over 150,000 distinct CDR3 sequences, of which approximately 20% are seen a single time; approximately 7.8% belongs to the top ten. Sequenced input: blood, either unsorted or a sorted T cell fraction (not recorded which). The receptors here all came from a male donor with ankylosing spondylitis or in good health (not recorded which).

This rearrangement joins TRBV5-1 to TRBJ2-3; D is undetermined. V lost 4 bases and J lost 2, with 11 bases in between. In germline, CDR1 is SGHRS, CDR2 YFSETQ. This CDR3 comprises 14 residues. This chain's CDR3 is CASSPQKSTDTQYF. Here the CDR3 DNA reads TGCGCCAGCAGCCCCCAGAAGTCCACAGATACGCAGTATTTT.

V usage is TRBV7-9 and J usage is TRBJ1-1, with D unclear. Trimming took off 5 bases at V and 3 bases at J, with 13 bases between the two ends. Looked up from germline, CDR1 is SEHNR and CDR2 is FQNEAQ (reference sequence). The CDR3 extends over 14 amino acids. For the CDR3, the DNA is TGTGCCAGCAGCCCCGGTGCTGGGGACACTGAAGCTTTCTTT. It codes for CASSPGAGDTEAFF.

This clonotype was observed at least ten times. The chain joins TRBV6-5 to TRBJ2-5, with D maybe TRBD1 (6 bases). Per the germline V gene, CDR1 is MNHEY and CDR2 is SVGAGI. Trimming took off 7 bases at V and 5 bases at J, with 8 bases between the two ends. The length of the CDR3 is 11 residues. CDR3 sequence (DNA): TGTGCCAGCACAAGGGGGGAGACCCAGTACTTC. The encoded protein is CASTRGETQYF.

The chain carries TRBV5-6 and TRBJ2-1, with D tentatively TRBD2 (5 bases). Germline values: CDR1 SGHDT, CDR2 YYEEEE. The V gene lost 1 base and the J gene lost 1 base, with 12 bases spanning the gap. The CDR3 spans 16 residues. The CDR3, as DNA: TGTGCCAGCAGCTTGCTCCGAAGCGGTTCCTACAATGAGCAGTTCTTC. Protein product: CASSLLRSGSYNEQFF.

Many counts were recorded for this clonotype. The chain uses TRBV5-1 and TRBJ2-5, with D uncertain. Germline-derived CDR1 and CDR2 are SGHRS and YFSETQ. The CDR3 consists of 12 residues. V was clipped by 4 bases and J by 5 bases, with 9 bases between them. CDR3 region: CASSVAWETQYF. In DNA, the CDR3 is TGCGCCAGCAGCGTCGCGTGGGAGACCCAGTACTTC.

Ten or more counts support this clonotype. This chain connects TRBV3-1 to TRBJ2-3, with 13 bases that match TRBD2. The CDR3 runs 17 residues. Trimming took 6 bases from V and 6 from J; bases not matched to a gene: 12. Germline CDR1 LGHDT, CDR2 YNNKEL (reference sequence). For the CDR3, the DNA is TGTGCCAGCAGTTACCGGACTAGCGGGAGACTTGCGGATACGCAGTATTTT. It codes for CASSYRTSGRLADTQYF.

This clonotype has at least ten counts. The rearrangement uses TRBV5-6 and TRBJ1-6; 9 bases line up with TRBD1. Germline V gene sequence: CDR1 SGHDT, CDR2 YYEEEE. V lost 4 bases and J lost 4; bases outside the gene matches: 3. The CDR3 is made up of 15 amino acids. The CDR3 DNA sequence: TGTGCCAGCAGCCTGACAGGGGGGTATAATTCACCCCTCCACTTT. Translated, it gives CASSLTGGYNSPLHF.

The chain links TRBV29-1 to TRBJ1-5, with D uncertain. Trimming stripped 4 bases from V and 4 bases from J, with 11 bases between. This CDR3 has 13 residues. The V gene's germline CDR1 is SQVTM and CDR2 ANQGSEA. This CDR3 is CSVGLELNQPQHF. The CDR3 nucleotides are TGCAGCGTTGGGCTGGAGTTGAATCAGCCCCAGCATTTT.

The genes are TRBV2 and TRBJ2-2; D uncertain. CDR1 and CDR2 (germline): SNHLY, FYNNEI. This CDR3 comprises 13 residues. Trimming pared 4 bases from V and 1 base from J, leaving 4 bases between. The CDR3, as DNA: TGTGCCAGCAGTGTGTTGAACACCGGGGAGCTGTTTTTT. Residues: CASSVLNTGELFF.

This clonotype was detected only a few times. This rearrangement joins TRBV27 to TRBJ2-7; D is undetermined. The V gene lost 2 bases and the J gene lost 3 bases, with 14 bases spanning the gap. Germline V gene lookup returns CDR1 MNHEY and CDR2 SMNVEV (reference sequence). CDR3 length: 15 residues. The CDR3: CASSLGSQAGYEQYF. In DNA, the CDR3 is TGTGCCAGCAGTTTAGGGTCGCAGGCTGGCTACGAGCAGTACTTC.

A few counts support this clonotype. The V gene is TRBV5-1, the J gene TRBJ2-7; 11 nucleotides match TRBD2. The CDR3 covers 17 residues. Trimming took 6 bases from V and 3 from J; bases not matched to a gene: 14. Germline V gives CDR1 SGHRS, CDR2 YFSETQ. CDR3 nucleotide sequence: TGCGCCAGCACTGCTCCGGGACTAGCGGATCGGAGCTACGAGCAGTACTTC. Protein sequence: CASTAPGLADRSYEQYF.

This clonotype was counted only a few times. The gene calls are TRBV9 and TRBJ2-1, with 14 bases fitting TRBD2. Per the germline V gene, CDR1 is SGDLS and CDR2 is YYNGEE. This CDR3 spans 17 amino acids. The V gene end was trimmed by 2 bases and the J gene end by 0 bases; junction bases not matched to a gene: 1. Written as DNA, the CDR3 is TGTGCCAGCAGCGTCGGGACTAGCGGGAGCTCCTACAATGAGCAGTTCTTC. Protein sequence: CASSVGTSGSSYNEQFF.

This clonotype was seen repeatedly, ten times or more. This chain joins TRBV29-1 and TRBJ2-2; D is uncertain. CDR1 and CDR2 from the germline V gene are SQVTM and ANQGSEA. This CDR3 spans 13 amino acids. V lost 7 bases to trimming and J lost 3 bases, with 12 bases between them. The CDR3 DNA follows: TGCAGCGCCAGATGGCTGTACACCGGGGAGCTGTTTTTT. Its protein product is CSARWLYTGELFF.

V usage is TRBV3-1 and J usage is TRBJ1-3; D is possibly TRBD1 (5 bases). The length of the CDR3 is 16 residues. Germline assignment: CDR1 LGHDT and CDR2 YNNKEL (reference sequence). The ends were cut back, 0 bases at V and 2 bases at J, with 11 bases in the middle. The chain's CDR3 is CASSQDRGTAGNTIYF. Written as DNA, the CDR3 is TGTGCCAGCAGCCAAGATCGGGGGACGGCTGGAAACACCATATATTTT.

V usage is TRBV7-3 and J usage is TRBJ2-7, with 8 nucleotides matching TRBD2. V was pared by 5 bases and J by 2 bases, with 5 bases of the junction left unmatched. CDR3 length: 14 amino acids. Germline values: CDR1 SGHTA, CDR2 FQGTGA. The CDR3: CASSQTSGTYEQYF. The DNA for the CDR3 is TGTGCCAGCAGCCAAACTAGCGGAACCTACGAGCAGTACTTC.

V usage is TRBV5-1 and J usage is TRBJ2-3; 12 bases are a match to TRBD2. The ends lost 4 bases at V and 3 bases at J; junction bases unmatched: 3. The CDR3 runs 15 residues. CDR1 is SGHRS and CDR2 is YFSETQ in the germline V gene. The CDR3 region has the DNA TGCGCCAGCAGCCCAGGGACTAGCGGGACAGATACGCAGTATTTT. It codes for CASSPGTSGTDTQYF.

This clonotype turned up a few times. This chain connects TRBV28 to TRBJ2-2, with D perhaps TRBD2 (6 bases). The CDR3 is 14 residues long. Germline V lookup: CDR1 MDHEN, CDR2 SYDVKM. V gave up 7 bases and J gave up 0 bases, with 9 bases separating them. The DNA of the CDR3 is TGTGCCAGCATCTCGGGGGCGAACACCGGGGAGCTGTTTTTT. Its translation: CASISGANTGELFF.

Remarks on this clonotype: This clone may be a read error of a much larger clone one base away. The CDR3 nucleotides are TGTGCCAGCAGTGATACGACCAAGGGGGTGAGGACTAAAGCTTTCTTT. Encoded protein: CASSDTTKGVRTKAFF. V is TRBV25-1 and J is TRBJ1-1; a possible D gene is TRBD1 (6 bases). V lost 3 bases and J lost 9, with 23 bases in between. The CDR3 sequence is 16 residues long. CDR1 and CDR2 from the germline V gene are MGHDK and SYGVNS.

The gene calls are TRBV10-3 and TRBJ2-3; 8 bases match TRBD1. Germline-derived CDR1 and CDR2 are ENHRY and SYGVKD. This CDR3 is built from 15 residues. Trimming cost V 7 bases and J 1 base; bases outside gene matches: 7. CDR3 coding DNA: TGTGCCATCAAGGAGACAGGGGAGGGCACAGATACGCAGTATTTT. This codes for CAIKETGEGTDTQYF.

The CDR3 here is CASSRLTGRLNTGELFF. The CDR3 DNA follows: TGTGCCAGCAGCCGACTGACAGGCCGACTGAACACCGGGGAGCTGTTTTTT. The rearrangement links TRBV7-9 to TRBJ2-2, with D possibly being TRBD1 (6 bases). CDR3 size: 17 residues. CDR1 and CDR2 (germline): SEHNR, FQNEAQ (reference sequence). Between the trimmed V and J ends, which lost 5 bases and 1 base, there was a span of 17 bases.

This clonotype has more than one count but fewer than ten. Written as DNA, the CDR3 is TGTGCCAGCAGCTTAGCTGGGACAGCTGAAAAACTGTTTTTT. Translation: CASSLAGTAEKLFF. The V gene is TRBV7-9, the J gene TRBJ1-4; 7 nucleotides align to TRBD1. Trimming cost V 0 bases and J 7 bases; bases outside gene matches: 2. Looked up from germline, CDR1 is SEHNR and CDR2 is FQNEAQ (reference sequence). The CDR3 is 14 amino acids.

This clonotype turned up a few times. CDR3 region: CASSRRTSGGETQYF. The CDR3 region has the DNA TGTGCCAGCAGCCGCCGGACTAGCGGCGGGGAGACCCAGTACTTC. This chain joins TRBV11-3 and TRBJ2-5; TRBD2 agrees at 10 bases. V lost 5 bases to trimming and J lost 5 bases; unmatched junction nucleotides: 8. Germline CDR1 is SGHNT and CDR2 is YENEEA. This CDR3 contains 15 residues.

This clonotype was seen a handful of times. V usage is TRBV7-9 and J usage is TRBJ1-4; TRBD1 is a possible D gene (5 bases). There are 16 residues in the CDR3. The germline V gene has CDR1 SEHNR and CDR2 FQNEAQ (reference sequence). V dropped 1 base and J dropped 6 bases, with 15 bases sitting between them. DNA for the CDR3: TGTGCCAGCAGCTTAGTTTTGGGGGACGGATATGAAAAACTGTTTTTT. Protein product: CASSLVLGDGYEKLFF.

This clonotype was observed many times. V gene TRBV29-1 combines with J gene TRBJ2-7, with D possibly being TRBD2 (6 bases). The CDR3 is made up of 14 amino acids. Germline assignment: CDR1 SQVTM and CDR2 ANQGSEA. Trimming shortened V by 3 bases and J by 1 base, and 13 bases separated the two germline ends. The CDR3 loop is CSVEGTPPSYEQYF. CDR3 DNA sequence: TGCAGCGTTGAGGGGACTCCTCCTTCCTACGAGCAGTACTTC.

The sample holds a few counts of this clonotype. This chain joins TRBV28 and TRBJ1-1; D gene unclear. The CDR3 sequence is 14 residues long. Per the germline V gene, CDR1 is MDHEN and CDR2 is SYDVKM. V dropped 6 bases and J dropped 1 base, with 12 bases sitting between them. CDR3 region: CASRRRTWNTEAFF. The CDR3 DNA follows: TGTGCCAGCAGACGCCGCACGTGGAACACTGAAGCTTTCTTT.

The V call is TRBV11-2, the J call TRBJ2-1, with 11 bases identical to TRBD2. With 2 bases clipped from V and 8 bases from J, the junction kept 5 bases outside the gene matches. This CDR3 spans 15 amino acids. The germline V gene encodes CDR1 SGHAT and CDR2 FQNNGV. The CDR3 spells CASSLLAGGPYEQFF. The CDR3 bases are TGTGCCAGCAGCTTACTAGCGGGAGGCCCCTATGAGCAGTTCTTC.

This chain links TRBV10-3 with TRBJ1-2; 10 nucleotides line up with TRBD1. Germline lookup yields CDR1 ENHRY and CDR2 SYGVKD. Germline trimming cut 6 bases from V and 2 bases from J; bases unmatched to any gene: 9. This CDR3 has 16 residues. CDR3 protein: CAISGTGDGVNYGYTF. CDR3 coding DNA: TGTGCCATCAGCGGGACAGGGGATGGGGTGAACTATGGCTACACCTTC.

This clonotype has a count of ten or more. V is TRBV20-1 and J is TRBJ2-1; 8 bases are a match to TRBD2. The germline gives CDR1 DFQATT, CDR2 SNEGSKA (reference sequence). This CDR3 has 16 amino acids. After removal of 4 bases from V and 4 bases from J, the junction contained 12 bases not matched to a gene. CDR3 coding DNA: TGCAGTGCTATCACTCGAGGCACTAGCGGTTACAATGAGCAGTTCTTC. It translates to CSAITRGTSGYNEQFF.